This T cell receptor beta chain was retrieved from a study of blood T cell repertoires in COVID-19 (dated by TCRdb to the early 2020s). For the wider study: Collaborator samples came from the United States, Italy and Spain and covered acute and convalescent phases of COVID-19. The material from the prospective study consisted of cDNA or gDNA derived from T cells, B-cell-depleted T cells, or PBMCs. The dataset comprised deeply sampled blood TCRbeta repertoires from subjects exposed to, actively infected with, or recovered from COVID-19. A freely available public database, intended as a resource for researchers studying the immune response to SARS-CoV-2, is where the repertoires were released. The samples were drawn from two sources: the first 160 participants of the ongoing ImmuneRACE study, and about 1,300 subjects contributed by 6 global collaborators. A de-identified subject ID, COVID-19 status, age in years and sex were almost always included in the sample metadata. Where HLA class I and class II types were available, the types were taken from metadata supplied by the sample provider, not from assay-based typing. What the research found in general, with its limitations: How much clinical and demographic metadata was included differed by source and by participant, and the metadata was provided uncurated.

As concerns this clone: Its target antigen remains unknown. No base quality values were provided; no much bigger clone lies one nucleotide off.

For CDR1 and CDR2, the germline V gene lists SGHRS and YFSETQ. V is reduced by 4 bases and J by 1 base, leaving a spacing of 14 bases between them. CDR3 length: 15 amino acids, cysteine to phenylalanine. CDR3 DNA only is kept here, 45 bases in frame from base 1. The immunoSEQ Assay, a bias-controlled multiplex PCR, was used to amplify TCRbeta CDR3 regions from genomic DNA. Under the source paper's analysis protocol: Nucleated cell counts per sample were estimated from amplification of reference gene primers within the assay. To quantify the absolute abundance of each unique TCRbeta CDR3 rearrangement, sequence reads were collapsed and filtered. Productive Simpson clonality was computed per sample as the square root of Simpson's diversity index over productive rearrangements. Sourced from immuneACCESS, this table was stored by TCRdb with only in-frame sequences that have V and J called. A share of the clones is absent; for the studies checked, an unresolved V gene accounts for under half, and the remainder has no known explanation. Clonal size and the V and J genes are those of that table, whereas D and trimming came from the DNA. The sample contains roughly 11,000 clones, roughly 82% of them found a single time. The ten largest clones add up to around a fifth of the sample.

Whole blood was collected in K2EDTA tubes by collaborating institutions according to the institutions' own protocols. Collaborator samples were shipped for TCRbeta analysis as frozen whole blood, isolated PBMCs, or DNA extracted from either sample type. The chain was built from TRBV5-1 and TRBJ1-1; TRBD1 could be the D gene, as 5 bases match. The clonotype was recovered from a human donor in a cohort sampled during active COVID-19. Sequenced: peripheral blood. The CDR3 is CASSPSQAQNTEAFF. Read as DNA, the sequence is TGCGCCAGCAGCCCGTCACAGGCGCAGAACACTGAAGCTTTCTTT.